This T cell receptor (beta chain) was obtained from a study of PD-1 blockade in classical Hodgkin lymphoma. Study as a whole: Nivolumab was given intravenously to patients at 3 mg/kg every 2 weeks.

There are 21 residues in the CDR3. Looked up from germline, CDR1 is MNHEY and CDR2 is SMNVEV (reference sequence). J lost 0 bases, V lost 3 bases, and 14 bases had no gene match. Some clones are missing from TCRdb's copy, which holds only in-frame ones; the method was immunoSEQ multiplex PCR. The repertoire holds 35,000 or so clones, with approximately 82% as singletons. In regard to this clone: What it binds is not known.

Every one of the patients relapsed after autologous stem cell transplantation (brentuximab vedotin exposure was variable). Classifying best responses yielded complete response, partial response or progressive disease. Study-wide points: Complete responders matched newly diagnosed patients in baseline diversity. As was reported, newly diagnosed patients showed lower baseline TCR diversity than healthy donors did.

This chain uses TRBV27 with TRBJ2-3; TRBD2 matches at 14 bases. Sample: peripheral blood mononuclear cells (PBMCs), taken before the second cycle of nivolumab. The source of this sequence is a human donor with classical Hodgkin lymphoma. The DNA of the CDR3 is TGTGCCAGCAGTTTCTATCCGATCGGGACTAGCGGGAGAAAAAGCACAGATACGCAGTATTTT. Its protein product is CASSFYPIGTSGRKSTDTQYF.